This T cell receptor (beta chain) was documented in a study of a mutant IDH1 vaccine in newly diagnosed glioma. Points from the study as a whole: Whatever changes occurred in top peripheral T cell clonotypes seemed unrelated to pseudoprogression.

Clones were read by immunoSEQ multiplex PCR, and TCRdb kept only the in-frame ones, dropping some. The table lists about 28,000 clones, roughly 90% of them singletons, with 2.5% to 3.5% in the top ten. The germline V gene encodes CDR1 SGHAT and CDR2 FQDESV (reference sequence). This CDR3 comprises 15 residues. The ends were cut back, 5 bases at V and 8 bases at J, with 18 bases in the middle. In this sample, this clone turned up a few times. Its antigen is not identified. Time point denoted: week 5, during vaccination. Doses comprised 300 ug of mutant IDH1 20-mer peptide each, plus topical imiquimod. Astrocytomas found in donors were new, WHO grade 3 or 4, IDH1-mutant and ATRX-lost.

This specimen consisted of peripheral blood mononuclear cells (PBMCs), obtained from a glioma patient whose treatment included an IDH1 peptide vaccine. The TCR sequence derives from a woman in her 40s with glioma. Some clones in this sample may be carry-over from other donors' samples. J is TRBJ1-4 and V is TRBV11-1; tentative D call: TRBD1 (5 bases). CDR3 sequence (DNA): TGTGCCAGCAGCAAAAACAGGATGAGGAACGAAAAACTGTTTTTT. Amino acids: CASSKNRMRNEKLFF.